This T cell receptor beta chain was sequenced in a study of beta chain features in type 1 diabetes. Findings and limits, study-wide: Diminished insertions and augmented deletions at VDJ junctions characterized type 1 diabetes patients. In all four CD4+ subsets, TCRB CDR3 length was significantly, moderately reduced in type 1 diabetes.

The V end lost 5 bases, the J end lost 3 bases, and 10 bases lay between the germline ends. The CDR3 covers 14 residues. CDR1 MDHEN and CDR2 SYDVKM come from the germline V gene. In regard to this clone: The antigen is not known.

Expressed TCRB transcripts were sequenced, since all the RNA that had been isolated was reverse transcribed. Profiled with immunoSEQ multiplex PCR; TCRdb holds only in-frame clones, not every one. The repertoire includes 310,000 or so clones, 9.3% of them detected once, and over 0.95% sits in the top ten. The chain links TRBV28 to TRBJ2-2; D may be TRBD1 (6 bases). Input material: central memory CD4+ T cells from blood. The source of this sequence is a young man with type 1 diabetes. In DNA form, the CDR3 reads TGTGCCAGCAGTCCACACAGGGACACCGGGGAGCTGTTTTTT. Amino acids: CASSPHRDTGELFF.